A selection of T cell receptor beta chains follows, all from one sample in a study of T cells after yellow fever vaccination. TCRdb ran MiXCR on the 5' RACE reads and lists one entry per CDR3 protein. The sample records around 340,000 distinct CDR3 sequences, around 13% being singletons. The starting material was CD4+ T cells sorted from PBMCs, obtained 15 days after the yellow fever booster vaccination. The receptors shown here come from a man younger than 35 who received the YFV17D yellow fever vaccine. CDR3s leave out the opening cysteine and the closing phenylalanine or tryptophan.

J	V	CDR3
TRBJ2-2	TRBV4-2	ASSQGRTGMSGELF
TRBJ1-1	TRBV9	ASSWTGRSEAF
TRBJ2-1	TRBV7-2	ASSLVGYKQF
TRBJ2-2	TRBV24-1	ATSDFQNTGELF
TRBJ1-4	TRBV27	ASSPRTTREKLF
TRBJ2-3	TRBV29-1	SVTGVDGGPDTQY
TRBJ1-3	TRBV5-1	ASSLIDGGNTIY
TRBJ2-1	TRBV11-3	ASSPGVGGGGEQF
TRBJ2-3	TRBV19	ASSIPRDTDTQY
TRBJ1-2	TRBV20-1	SARPGGRVNYGYT
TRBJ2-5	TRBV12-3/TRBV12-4	ASAADRLQETQY
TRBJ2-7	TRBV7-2	ASSMTSGGRGEQY
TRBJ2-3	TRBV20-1	SASDGGATDTQY
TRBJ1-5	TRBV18	ASSPQQISNQPQH
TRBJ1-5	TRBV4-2	ASSQEGGVIPQPQH
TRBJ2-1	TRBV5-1	ASSLRSGTSGGASYNEQF
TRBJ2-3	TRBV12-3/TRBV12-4	ASSGGQGAKDTQY